The 8 T cell receptor beta chains presented below share a single source sample, sequenced in a study of regulatory T cells in long-lasting Graves disease. Arm-PCR of CDR3 regions with iRepertoire HTBI primers generated TCR beta libraries. Using its own MiXCR run on the multiplex PCR reads, TCRdb lists one record per CDR3 protein. The sample has 430,000 or so distinct CDR3 sequences, approximately 22% seen once; the top ten hold 14%. Time point indicated: persistent/refractory GD, antithyroid drugs over 5 years with positive TRAb. The TCR library was made from RNA extracted from PBMCs. Material: peripheral blood mononuclear cells (PBMCs), obtained when the disease was refractory, from a patient treated with antithyroid drugs. These receptors all come from a female donor with Graves disease.

This clonotype was detected ten times or more. This chain connects TRBV6-2 or TRBV6-3 to TRBJ1-4; D possibly corresponds to TRBD1 (5 bases). Germline assignment: CDR1 MNHEY and CDR2 SVGEGT. This CDR3 is built from 17 residues. Trimming pared 6 bases from V and 4 bases from J, leaving 21 bases between. CDR3 coding DNA: TGTGCCAGCAGATCCTCGGGGCAACCAAACCGTAATGAAAAACTGTTTTTT. Translating it yields CASRSSGQPNRNEKLFF.

This clonotype was counted a few times. The chain carries TRBV2 and TRBJ2-4, with TRBD2 identical over 8 bases. The CDR3 loop spans 18 amino acids. Germline V gives CDR1 SNHLY, CDR2 FYNNEI. V trimming: 2 bases; J trimming: 0 bases; junction bases outside the gene matches: 9. The CDR3 sequence: CASSEKPGGLEAKNIQYF. CDR3 sequence (DNA): TGTGCCAGCAGTGAAAAGCCGGGGGGGCTGGAAGCCAAAAACATTCAGTACTTC.

This clonotype was counted a few times. This chain uses TRBV7-3 with TRBJ2-1, with TRBD2 matching over 10 bases. Germline loops: CDR1 SGHTA, CDR2 FQGTGA. After removal of 5 bases from V and 8 bases from J, the junction contained 12 bases not matched to a gene. The CDR3 is made up of 16 amino acids. This CDR3 reads CASSPLVSGRRDEQFF. The CDR3 DNA reads as TGTGCCAGCAGCCCCCTCGTTAGCGGGAGGAGAGATGAGCAGTTCTTC. Complete variable domain (other parts from reference TRBV7-3 and TRBJ2-1): GAGVSQTPSNKVTEKGKYVELRCDPISGHTALYWYRQSLGQGPEFLIYFQGTGAADDSGLPNDRFFAVRPEGSVSTLKIQRTERGDSAVYLCASSPLVSGRRDEQFFGPGTRLTVL.

This clonotype was detected ten times or more. V is TRBV28 and J is TRBJ2-7; unclear D gene. The germline V gene has CDR1 MDHEN and CDR2 SYDVKM. V was shortened by 1 base and J by 2 bases, with 9 bases between the two germline ends. There are 14 residues in the CDR3. The CDR3 reads CASSLSRDPYEQYF. The CDR3 DNA follows: TGTGCCAGCAGTTTATCGCGAGACCCCTACGAGCAGTACTTC.

V is TRBV5-6 and J is TRBJ2-7; no clear D gene. V lost 0 bases and J 6 bases, leaving 10 bases between the germline ends. The CDR3 sequence is 13 residues long. Germline V gene data show CDR1 as SGHDT and CDR2 as YYEEEE. CDR3 nucleotides: TGTGCCAGCAGCTTGGTGGGGTCCGCCGAGCAGTACTTC. Amino acid sequence: CASSLVGSAEQYF.

This clonotype has at least ten counts. The chain links TRBV11-2 to TRBJ2-2; a possible D gene is TRBD1 (5 bases). CDR3 size: 12 residues. V dropped 0 bases and J dropped 11 bases, with 7 bases sitting between them. Germline assignment: CDR1 SGHAT and CDR2 FQNNGV. The CDR3 bases are TGTGCCAGCAGCTTAGACAGGGAAGAGCTGTTTTTT. This gives the protein CASSLDREELFF.

The rearrangement links TRBV7-9 to TRBJ1-2; D gene uncertain. Deletions cut 8 bases from V and 4 bases from J, with 14 bases between. The CDR3 sequence is 13 residues long. Germline loops: CDR1 SEHNR, CDR2 FQNEAQ (reference sequence). The CDR3 reads CASSVTGSYGYTF. DNA of the CDR3: TGTGCCAGCTCGGTGACGGGGAGCTATGGCTACACCTTC.

This clonotype turned up a few times. V is TRBV6-1 and J is TRBJ2-7; 8 nucleotides align to TRBD2. The CDR3 has 15 amino acids. Germline-derived CDR1 and CDR2 are MNHNS and SASEGT. Germline trimming cut 11 bases from V and 6 bases from J; bases unmatched to any gene: 18. The CDR3 is CAAILTGRAAGEQYF. The DNA of the CDR3 is TGTGCCGCGATTCTCACCGGGAGGGCCGCGGGCGAGCAGTACTTC.